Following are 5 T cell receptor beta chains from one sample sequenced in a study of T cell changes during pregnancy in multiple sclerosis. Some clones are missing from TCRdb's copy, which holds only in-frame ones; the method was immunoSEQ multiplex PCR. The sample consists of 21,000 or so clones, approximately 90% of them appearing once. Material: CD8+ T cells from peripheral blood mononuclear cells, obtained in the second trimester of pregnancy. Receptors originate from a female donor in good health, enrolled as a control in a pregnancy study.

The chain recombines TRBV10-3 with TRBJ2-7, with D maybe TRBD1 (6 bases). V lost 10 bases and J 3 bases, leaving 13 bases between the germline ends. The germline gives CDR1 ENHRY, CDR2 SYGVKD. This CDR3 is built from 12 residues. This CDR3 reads CATGQTNYEQYF. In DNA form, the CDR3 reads TGTGCCACCGGACAGACCAACTACGAGCAGTACTTC.

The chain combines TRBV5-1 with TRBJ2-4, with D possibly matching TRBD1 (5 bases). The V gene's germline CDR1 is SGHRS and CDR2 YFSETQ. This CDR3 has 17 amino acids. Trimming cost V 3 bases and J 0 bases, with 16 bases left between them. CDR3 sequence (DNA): TGCGCCAGCAGCTACGCCTTGGACACCCTAGCCAAAAACATTCAGTACTTC. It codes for CASSYALDTLAKNIQYF.

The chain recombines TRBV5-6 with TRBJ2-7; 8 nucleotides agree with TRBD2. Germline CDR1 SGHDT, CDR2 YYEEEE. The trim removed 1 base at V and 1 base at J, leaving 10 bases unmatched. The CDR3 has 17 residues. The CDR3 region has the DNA TGTGCCAGCAGCTTGCGGGGGGGAGCGGGAGAGTCCTACGAGCAGTACTTC. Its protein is CASSLRGGAGESYEQYF.

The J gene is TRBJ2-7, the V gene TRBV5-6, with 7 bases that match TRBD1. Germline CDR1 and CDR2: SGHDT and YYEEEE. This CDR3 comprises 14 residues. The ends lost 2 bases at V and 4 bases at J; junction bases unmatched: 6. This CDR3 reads CASSFSTGQYEQYF. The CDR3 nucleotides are TGTGCCAGCAGCTTTTCGACAGGGCAGTACGAGCAGTACTTC.

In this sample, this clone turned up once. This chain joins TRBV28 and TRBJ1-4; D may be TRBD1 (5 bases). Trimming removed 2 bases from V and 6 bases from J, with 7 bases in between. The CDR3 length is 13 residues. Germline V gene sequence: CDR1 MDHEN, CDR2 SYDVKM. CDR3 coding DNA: TGTGCCAGCAGTTTAGGGGGGGATGAAAAACTGTTTTTT. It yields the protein CASSLGGDEKLFF. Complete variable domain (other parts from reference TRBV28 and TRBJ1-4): DVKVTQSSRYLVKRTGEKVFLECVQDMDHENMFWYRQDPGLGLRLIYFSYDVKMKEKGDIPEGYSVSREKKERFSLILESASTNQTSMYLCASSLGGDEKLFFGSGTQLSVL.